The subject of this entry is one T cell receptor (beta chain). This record comes from a study of T-cell reconstitution after alpha-beta-depleted transplantation in children. V lost 0 bases to trimming and J lost 8 bases; unmatched junction nucleotides: 7. Germline V lookup: CDR1 MGHRA, CDR2 YSYEKL. This CDR3 is 17 amino acids long. The authors prepared the TCRbeta library with unique molecular identifiers. MiXCR, applied by TCRdb to the PCR reads, yields one record per CDR3 protein. The data hold 780,000 or so distinct CDR3 sequences, with approximately 15% observed a single time. The sample in question was PBMCs, mostly from graft donor cells, obtained 360 days after TCRalphabeta/CD19-depleted stem cell transplant. This TCR was sampled from a male patient younger than 18 who had a stem cell transplant for acute lymphoblastic leukemia, so the T cells may come from the graft donor. The chain recombines TRBV4-1 with TRBJ2-1, with 13 bases aligning to TRBD2. CDR3 region: CASSQDRELAGGHEQFF. In DNA form, the CDR3 reads TGCGCCAGCAGCCAAGATAGGGAACTAGCGGGAGGGCATGAGCAGTTCTTC.